This entry lists 4 T cell receptor beta chains sequenced from one sample in a study of glioma-infiltrating T cells. The iRepertoire nested amplicon-rescue multiplex PCR amplified TCR alpha and beta CDR3s from RNA. TCRdb reanalysed the multiplex PCR reads using MiXCR and keeps one entry per CDR3 protein. This table has 300,000 to 450,000 distinct CDR3 sequences, 35% to 45% appearing once. Sequencing was done on a sample of glioma tissue, nonneoplastic brain tissue, or PBMCs (not recorded which). Receptor source: a human donor with low-grade glioma or glioblastoma, undergoing nonglioma brain surgery, or in good health (not recorded which).

This clonotype was detected only a few times. The rearrangement links TRBV11-2 to TRBJ1-6; possibly TRBD1 for D (5 bases). The CDR3 runs to 15 residues. Looked up from germline, CDR1 is SGHAT and CDR2 is FQNNGV. V gave up 0 bases and J gave up 3 bases, with 6 bases separating them. The CDR3 region has the DNA TGTGCCAGCAGCTTAGAGGGGGACTATAATTCACCCCTCCACTTT. This codes for CASSLEGDYNSPLHF.

This clonotype was seen only a few times. The chain employs TRBV7-2 and TRBJ2-1; perhaps D is TRBD1 or TRBD2 (5 bases each). V shed 5 bases and J shed 8 bases, with 19 bases lying between them. Germline loops: CDR1 SGHTA, CDR2 FQGNSA. The CDR3 covers 15 residues. The CDR3 loop is CASSPKGTPRHEQFF. In DNA form, the CDR3 reads TGTGCCAGCAGCCCGAAAGGGACCCCACGACATGAGCAGTTCTTC.

This clonotype was seen more than once but under ten times. V gene TRBV7-2 combines with J gene TRBJ2-5, with 10 bases lining up with TRBD2. The CDR3 runs 15 residues. Germline-derived CDR1 and CDR2 are SGHTA and FQGNSA. After removal of 1 base from V and 5 bases from J, the junction contained 4 bases not matched to a gene. CDR3 DNA: TGTGCCAGCAGCTTAGTCACTAGCGGGACGGAGACCCAGTACTTC. This encodes CASSLVTSGTETQYF.

This clonotype was detected a few times. This rearrangement joins TRBV7-9 to TRBJ2-1; no reliable D call. Trimming removed 6 bases from V and 10 bases from J, with 10 bases in between. Germline V CDR1 and CDR2: SEHNR, FQNEAQ (reference sequence). The CDR3 covers 11 residues. Here the CDR3 reads CASSFRYEQFF. The CDR3 coding sequence is TGTGCCAGCAGTTTCAGATACGAGCAGTTCTTC.